Sequencing of this T cell receptor (beta chain) was carried out in a study of type 1 regulatory T cells. From germline, CDR1 is MNHNY and CDR2 SVGAGI (reference sequence). CDR3 length: 12 residues. V lost 6 bases to trimming and J lost 5 bases, with 8 bases between them. TCRdb processed the reads anew with MiXCR; each CDR3 protein has one entry. The sample consists of some 21,000 distinct CDR3 sequences, roughly 50% of them appearing once. In its sample, this clonotype was seen a few times. Its target is unknown. The source material was cultured T cells, either the whole culture or a sorted T cell fraction (not recorded which). This clonotype was sampled from a human donor in good health. The chain joins TRBV6-6 to TRBJ1-5; D ambiguous. CDR3 region: CASREGYQPQHF. In nucleotides, the CDR3 is TGTGCCAGCAGGGAGGGTTATCAGCCCCAGCATTTT.